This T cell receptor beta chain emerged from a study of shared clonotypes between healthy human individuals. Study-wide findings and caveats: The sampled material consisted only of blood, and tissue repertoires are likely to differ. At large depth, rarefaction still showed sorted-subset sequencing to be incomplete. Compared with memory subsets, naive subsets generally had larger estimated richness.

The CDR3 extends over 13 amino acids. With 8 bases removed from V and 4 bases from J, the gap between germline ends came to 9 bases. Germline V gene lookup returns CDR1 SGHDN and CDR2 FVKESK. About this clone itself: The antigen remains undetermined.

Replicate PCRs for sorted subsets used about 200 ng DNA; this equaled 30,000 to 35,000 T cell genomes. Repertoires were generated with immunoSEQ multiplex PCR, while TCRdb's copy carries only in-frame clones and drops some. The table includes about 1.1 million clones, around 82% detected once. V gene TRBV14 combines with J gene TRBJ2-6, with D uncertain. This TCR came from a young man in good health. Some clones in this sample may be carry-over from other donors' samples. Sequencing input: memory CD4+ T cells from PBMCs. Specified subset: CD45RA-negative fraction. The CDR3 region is CASGFPGANVLTF. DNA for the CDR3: TGTGCCAGCGGCTTTCCCGGGGCCAACGTCCTGACTTTC.